One and the same sample provided the 15 T cell receptor beta chains below, sequenced in a study of regulatory and conventional T cells in RAG deficiency. Genomic DNA came from blood conventional CD4+ T cells gated CD25-low CD127-high. Generated by immunoSEQ multiplex PCR, the TCRdb table keeps only in-frame clones and is missing some. The table lists approximately 30,000 clones, about 96% of them singletons. This same sample was also taken into another study, of regulatory T cells. This second report adds: Amplification used 52 TRBV primers and 13 TRBJ primers.

Sequencing input: CD25- CD4+ T cells sorted from blood. The receptor set was obtained from a human donor in good health.

The rearrangement links TRBV21-1 to TRBJ2-7; TRBD1, the table's D call, lacks a check against the DNA. TRBV21-1 is termed a pseudogene. The CDR3 length is 16 residues. The CDR3 sequence: CASSNSLDSPSYEQYF. DNA of the CDR3: TGTGCCAGCAGCAATTCCTTGGACAGCCCCTCCTACGAGCAGTACTTC.

This chain links TRBV5-4 with TRBJ2-4; TRBD1 matches at 7 bases. Germline values: CDR1 SGHNT, CDR2 YYREEE (reference sequence). V trimming: 4 bases; J trimming: 1 base; junction bases outside the gene matches: 11. The CDR3 totals 17 residues. CDR3 sequence (DNA): TGTGCCAGCAGCCAACAGACAGGGAAGAGCGCCAAAAACATTCAGTACTTC. This encodes CASSQQTGKSAKNIQYF.

This clone was counted once. The rearrangement uses TRBV7-2 and TRBJ2-7, with 7 bases fitting TRBD2. The CDR3 extends over 17 amino acids. The V segment lost 7 bases and the J segment 7 bases; nucleotides outside the gene matches: 22. CDR1 and CDR2 (germline): SGHTA, FQGNSA. The CDR3 protein is CASTRRFRDYLTLEQYF. The CDR3 region has the DNA TGTGCCAGCACCCGACGTTTCCGGGACTACCTCACCCTAGAGCAGTACTTC.

This chain connects TRBV7-2 to TRBJ2-3, with TRBD2 as a possible D gene (5 bases). V was clipped by 3 bases and J by 2 bases, with 12 bases between them. In germline, CDR1 is SGHTA, CDR2 FQGNSA. The CDR3 has 15 residues. CDR3 sequence: CASSLARGDTDTQYF. In DNA, the CDR3 is TGTGCCAGCAGCTTGGCCCGGGGAGACACAGATACGCAGTATTTT.

J is TRBJ2-1 and V is TRBV30, with D uncertain. The CDR3 sequence is 12 residues long. The V end was cut by 0 bases, the J end by 4 bases, with 4 bases between. Germline-derived CDR1 and CDR2 are GTSNPN and SVGIG (reference sequence). This CDR3 is CAWSVRYNEQFF. Here the CDR3 DNA reads TGTGCCTGGAGTGTGAGATACAATGAGCAGTTCTTC. Supplemented by reference TRBV30 and TRBJ2-1, the full variable domain reads SQTIHQWPATLVQPVGSPLSLECTVEGTSNPNLYWYRQAAGRGLQLLFYSVGIGQISSEVPQNLSASRPQDRQFILSSKKLLLSDSGFYLCAWSVRYNEQFFGPGTRLTVL.

The chain is built from TRBV7-8 and TRBJ1-3, with TRBD1 as a possible D gene (6 bases). The V gene lost 5 bases and the J gene lost 0 bases, with 14 bases spanning the gap. The CDR3 spans 16 residues. From germline, CDR1 is SGHVS and CDR2 FQNEAQ. CDR3 bases: TGTGCCAGCAGCGCCGGACAGCCTAGCTCTGGAAACACCATATATTTT. Protein sequence: CASSAGQPSSGNTIYF.

This clone was observed a single time. V gene TRBV7-2 combines with J gene TRBJ1-1; D remains unclear. The CDR3 spans 16 residues. The germline gives CDR1 SGHTA, CDR2 FQGNSA. V shed 5 bases and J shed 1 base, with 17 bases lying between them. The CDR3 loop reads CASSTRELLGNTEAFF. The CDR3 DNA sequence: TGTGCCAGCAGCACAAGGGAGCTTCTCGGGAACACTGAAGCTTTCTTT. Together with reference TRBV7-2 and TRBJ1-1, the CDR3 gives the full variable domain: GAGVSQSPSNKVTEKGKDVELRCDPISGHTALYWYRQSLGQGLEFLIYFQGNSAPDKSGLPSDRFSAERTGGSVSTLTIQRTQQEDSAVYLCASSTRELLGNTEAFFGQGTRLTVV.

The rearrangement joins TRBV18 to TRBJ1-1, with 10 bases fitting TRBD1. Trimming took 4 bases from V and 1 from J; bases not matched to a gene: 3. The CDR3 sequence is 15 residues long. Germline CDR1 is KGHSH and CDR2 is LQKENI. For the CDR3, the DNA is TGTGCCAGCTCACTTAGGACAGGGGGGAACACTGAAGCTTTCTTT. Protein product: CASSLRTGGNTEAFF.

The DNA for the CDR3 is TGTGCCAGCAGCGAGCTCCAGACAGCGAACACCGGGGAGCTGTTTTTT. Its translation: CASSELQTANTGELFF. V is TRBV14 and J is TRBJ2-2, with a weak D call TRBD1 (5 bases). Germline V gene lookup returns CDR1 SGHDN and CDR2 FVKESK. The CDR3 sequence is 16 residues long. V shed 5 bases and J shed 0 bases, with 13 bases lying between them. Full variable domain (remainder filled in from reference TRBV14 and TRBJ2-2): EAGVTQFPSHSVIEKGQTVTLRCDPISGHDNLYWYRRVMGKEIKFLLHFVKESKQDESGMPNNRFLAERTGGTYSTLKVQPAELEDSGVYFCASSELQTANTGELFFGEGSRLTVL.

The CDR3 spells CASSLPGQGDSTNEKLFF. Written as DNA, the CDR3 is TGTGCCAGCAGCTTGCCGGGACAGGGGGATTCAACTAATGAAAAACTGTTTTTT. This chain uses TRBV7-9 with TRBJ1-4; 11 nucleotides match TRBD1. The junction had 6 bases not matched to a gene; V was cut back by 3 bases and J by 0 bases. Looked up from germline, CDR1 is SEHNR and CDR2 is FQNEAQ (reference sequence). The CDR3 runs 18 residues.

The table lists this clone with a count of one. This chain joins TRBV4-2 and TRBJ1-1; 11 bases agree with TRBD1. CDR1 and CDR2 (germline): LGHNA, YNFKEQ. The V gene end was trimmed by 1 base and the J gene end by 5 bases; junction bases not matched to a gene: 6. There are 16 residues in the CDR3. CDR3 amino acids: CASSQGLGTGGTEAFF. The DNA for the CDR3 is TGTGCCAGCAGCCAAGGATTGGGGACAGGGGGGACTGAAGCTTTCTTT.

The V gene is TRBV7-9, the J gene TRBJ2-7; maybe TRBD1 (6 bases). The CDR3 is 15 amino acids. CDR1 is SEHNR, CDR2 FQNEAQ, per germline (reference sequence). The V end lost 0 bases, the J end lost 0 bases, and 9 bases lay between the germline ends. The CDR3 loop reads CASSLAGTSSYEQYF. DNA for the CDR3: TGTGCCAGCAGCTTAGCGGGGACAAGCTCCTACGAGCAGTACTTC.

This chain connects TRBV5-1 to TRBJ2-5; 13 bases map to TRBD2. Germline CDR1 SGHRS, CDR2 YFSETQ. CDR3 length: 19 amino acids. V lost 0 bases and J lost 0; bases outside the gene matches: 8. CDR3: CASSLVSGTSGTYQETQYF. The CDR3 coding sequence is TGCGCCAGCAGCTTGGTTTCTGGGACTAGCGGGACGTACCAAGAGACCCAGTACTTC. The variable domain in full, with the rest retrieved from reference TRBV5-1 and TRBJ2-5, is KAGVTQTPRYLIKTRGQQVTLSCSPISGHRSVSWYQQTPGQGLQFLFEYFSETQRNKGNFPGRFSGRQFSNSRSEMNVSTLELGDSALYLCASSLVSGTSGTYQETQYFGPGTRLLVL.

Only one count was recorded for this clone. This chain links TRBV4-1 with TRBJ1-2, with D possibly TRBD1 on 6 matching bases. V lost 1 base, J lost 4 bases, and 19 bases lay in between. This CDR3 contains 17 residues. Germline V gene lookup returns CDR1 MGHRA and CDR2 YSYEKL. The CDR3 here is CASSQGHRVEGGYGYTF. DNA of the CDR3: TGCGCCAGCAGCCAAGGACACAGGGTTGAAGGGGGCTATGGCTACACCTTC.

The chain joins TRBV29-1 to TRBJ2-7; 7 bases match TRBD1. Germline CDR1 is SQVTM and CDR2 is ANQGSEA. The junction had 9 bases not matched to a gene; V was cut back by 6 bases and J by 4 bases. The CDR3 is made up of 13 amino acids. For the CDR3, the DNA is TGCAGCGTGGCGGACAGGCCCCCTTACGAGCAGTACTTC. This codes for CSVADRPPYEQYF.